This T cell receptor (beta chain) was observed in a study of blood T cell repertoires in COVID-19. Method: immunoSEQ multiplex PCR; TCRdb's copy keeps in-frame clones and lacks some. The table lists 150,000 to 200,000 clones, roughly 82% of them singletons, with roughly 11% in the top ten. V gave up 4 bases and J gave up 7 bases; unmatched junction bases: 10. This CDR3 contains 16 residues. CDR1 and CDR2 (germline): LNHDA, SQIVND (reference sequence). Material for sequencing was PBMCs or T cells enriched from blood (not recorded which). This chain joins TRBV19 and TRBJ1-5; 10 bases map to TRBD1. This receptor was taken from a man aged 45-65 years who had recovered from COVID-19. CDR3 in DNA: TGTGCCAGTAGTACGGGGGACAGGGGAATTGTCCAGCCCCAGCATTTT. This gives the protein CASSTGDRGIVQPQHF.